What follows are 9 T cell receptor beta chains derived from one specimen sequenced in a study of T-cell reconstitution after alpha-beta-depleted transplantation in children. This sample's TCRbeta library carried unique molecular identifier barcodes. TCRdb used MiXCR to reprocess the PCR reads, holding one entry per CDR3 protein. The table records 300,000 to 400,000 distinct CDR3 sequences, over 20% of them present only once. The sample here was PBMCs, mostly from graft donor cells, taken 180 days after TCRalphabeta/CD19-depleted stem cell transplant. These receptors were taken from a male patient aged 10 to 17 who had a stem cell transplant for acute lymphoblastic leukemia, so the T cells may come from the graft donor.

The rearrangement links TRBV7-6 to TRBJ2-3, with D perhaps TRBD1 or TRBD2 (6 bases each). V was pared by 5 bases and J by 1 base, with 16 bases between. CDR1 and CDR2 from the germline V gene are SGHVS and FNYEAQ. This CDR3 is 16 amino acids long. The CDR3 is CASSQGSGAGTDTQYF. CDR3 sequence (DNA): TGTGCCAGCAGCCAGGGGTCGGGAGCTGGCACAGATACGCAGTATTTT. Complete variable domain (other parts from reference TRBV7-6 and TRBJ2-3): GAGVSQSPRYKVTKRGQDVALRCDPISGHVSLYWYRQALGQGPEFLTYFNYEAQQDKSGLPNDRFSAERPEGSISTLTIQRTEQRDSAMYRCASSQGSGAGTDTQYFGPGTRLTVL.

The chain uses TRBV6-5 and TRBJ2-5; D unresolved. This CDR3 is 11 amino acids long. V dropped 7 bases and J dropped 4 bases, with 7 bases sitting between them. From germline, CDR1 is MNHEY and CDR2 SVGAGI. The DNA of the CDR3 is TGTGCCAGCACCCATGGAGAGACCCAGTACTTC. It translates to CASTHGETQYF.

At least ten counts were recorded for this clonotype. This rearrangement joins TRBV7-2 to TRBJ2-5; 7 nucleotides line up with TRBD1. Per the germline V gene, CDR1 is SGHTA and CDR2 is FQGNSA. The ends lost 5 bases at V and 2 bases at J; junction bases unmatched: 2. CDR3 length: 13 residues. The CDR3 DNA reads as TGTGCCAGCAGCCGGGACAGACAAGAGACCCAGTACTTC. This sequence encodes CASSRDRQETQYF. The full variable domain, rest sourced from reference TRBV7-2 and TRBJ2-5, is GAGVSQSPSNKVTEKGKDVELRCDPISGHTALYWYRQSLGQGLEFLIYFQGNSAPDKSGLPSDRFSAERTGGSVSTLTIQRTQQEDSAVYLCASSRDRQETQYFGPGTRLLVL.

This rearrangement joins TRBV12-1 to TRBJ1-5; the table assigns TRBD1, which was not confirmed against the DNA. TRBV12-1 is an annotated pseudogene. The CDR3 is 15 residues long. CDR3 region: CASSFCRGLGQPQHF. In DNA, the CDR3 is TGTGCCAGCAGCTTTTGCAGGGGGCTCGGTCAGCCCCAGCATTTT.

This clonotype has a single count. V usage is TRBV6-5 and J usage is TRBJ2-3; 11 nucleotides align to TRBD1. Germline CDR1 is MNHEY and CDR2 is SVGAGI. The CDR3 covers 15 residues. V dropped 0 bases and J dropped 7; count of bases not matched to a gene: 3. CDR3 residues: CASSYSGTGGNTQYF. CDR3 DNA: TGTGCCAGCAGTTACTCGGGGACAGGGGGTAATACGCAGTATTTT.

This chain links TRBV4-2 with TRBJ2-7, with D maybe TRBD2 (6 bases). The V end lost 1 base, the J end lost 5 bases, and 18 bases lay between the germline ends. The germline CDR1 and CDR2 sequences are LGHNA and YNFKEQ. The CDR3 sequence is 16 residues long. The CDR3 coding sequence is TGTGCCAGCAGCCAAGTAGTGTCTAGCGAGCCCCACGAGCAGTACTTC. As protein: CASSQVVSSEPHEQYF.

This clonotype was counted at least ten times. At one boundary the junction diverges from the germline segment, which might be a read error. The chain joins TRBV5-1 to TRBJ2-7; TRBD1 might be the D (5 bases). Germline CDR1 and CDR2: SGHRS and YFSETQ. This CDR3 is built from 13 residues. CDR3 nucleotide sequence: TGTGCCAGCAGCTTGGAAGGGGCCTACGAGCAGTACTTC. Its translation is CASSLEGAYEQYF.

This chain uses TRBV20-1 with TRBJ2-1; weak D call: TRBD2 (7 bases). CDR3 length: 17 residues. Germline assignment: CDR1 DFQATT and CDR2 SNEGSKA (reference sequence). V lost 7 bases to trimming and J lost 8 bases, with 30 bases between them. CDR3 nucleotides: TGCAGTGGGGCTTCGCAGGGGCGGGCGGGAGTAAGGGATGAGCAGTTCTTC. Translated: CSGASQGRAGVRDEQFF.

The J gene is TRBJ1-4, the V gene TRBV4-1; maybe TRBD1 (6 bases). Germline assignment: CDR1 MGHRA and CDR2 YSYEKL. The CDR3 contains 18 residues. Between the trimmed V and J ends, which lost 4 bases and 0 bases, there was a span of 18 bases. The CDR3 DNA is TGCGCCAGCAGCCTAAAACCCGGACAGCATGCAACTAATGAAAAACTGTTTTTT. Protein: CASSLKPGQHATNEKLFF.